This note documents a single TCR beta chain sequence. CDR3 length equals 15 residues. V was clipped by 1 base and J by 8 bases; unmatched bases: 7. Germline V gene sequence: CDR1 SGHRS, CDR2 YFSETQ. This sample is part of a study of blood T cell repertoires in COVID-19. Study in general: Donors in the United States, Italy and Spain gave samples during acute or convalescent COVID-19. In each case, the material was cDNA or gDNA derived from T cells, B-cell-depleted T cells, or PBMCs.

Sequencing used immunoSEQ multiplex PCR; TCRdb keeps in-frame clones, though not all of them. Of 30,000 to 40,000 clones in the sample, 85% were seen once. The TCR comes from a man aged 55 to 70 with active or convalescent COVID-19. The sequenced sample was peripheral blood. The J gene is TRBJ1-4, the V gene TRBV5-1; 8 bases are shared with TRBD1. The CDR3 sequence: CASSLSAGGVEKLFF. CDR3 nucleotides: TGCGCCAGCAGCTTGTCCGCAGGGGGCGTCGAAAAACTGTTTTTT.